This entry features one TCR beta chain sequence. Antigen unknown. The table came from immunoSEQ multiplex PCR; TCRdb's copy has only in-frame clones and leaves some out. The sample contains 1.5 million to 2.5 million clones, approximately 95% of which appear only once. Naive CD8 cells comprised CD45RO-negative, CCR7-positively selected cells, excluding terminally differentiated effector memory CD45RA+ cells. This sample is part of a study of shared clonotypes between healthy human individuals. Study as a whole: Used for every donor were three CD4 naive, three CD4 memory, two CD8 naive and one CD8 memory plate.

General study points: Clonotype sharing among donors was expected to depend on sequencing depth. Across a few donors, naive CD4 shared 5% to 6%, naive CD8 under 4%, memory CD4 more than 2%, memory CD8 0.35% to 0.5%. Estimated richness values were generally larger in naive subsets than in memory subsets.

Germline V gene sequence: CDR1 SEHNR, CDR2 FQNEAQ (reference sequence). With 6 bases removed from V and 6 bases from J, the gap between germline ends came to 16 bases. There are 14 residues in the CDR3. The clonotype was recovered from a man aged 18 to 30 in good health. Sequences were obtained from naive CD8+ T cells sorted from blood. J is TRBJ2-3 and V is TRBV7-9, with D tentatively TRBD2 (5 bases). The CDR3 DNA reads as TGTGCCAGCAGTAGGCAGACTACGGCGGATACGCAGTATTTT. It encodes CASSRQTTADTQYF.